This TCR beta chain was captured in a study of response to subunit inactivated influenza vaccine. Germline values: CDR1 DFQATT, CDR2 SNEGSKA (reference sequence). V was pared by 1 base and J by 3 bases, with 19 bases between. The CDR3 length is 16 residues. Only a few counts were recorded for this clonotype. The antigen is not known. TCRdb re-called the RT-PCR reads with MiXCR, one entry per CDR3 protein. Here the sample spans roughly 500,000 distinct CDR3 sequences, approximately 16% being singletons. General study results and limits: New T cells are recruited in small numbers by each seasonal influenza vaccination, according to the authors' suggestion.

Sequencing was performed on CD4+ T cells sorted from PBMCs, taken 23 months after vaccination. This clonotype was obtained from a man aged 45 to 75 who received an inactivated influenza vaccine. J is TRBJ2-7 and V is TRBV20-1; tentative D call: TRBD1 (5 bases). As DNA, the CDR3 is TGCAGTGCTAGAGTTCTCGACCCCTTGGGGCTCTACGAGCAGTACTTC. Protein product: CSARVLDPLGLYEQYF.